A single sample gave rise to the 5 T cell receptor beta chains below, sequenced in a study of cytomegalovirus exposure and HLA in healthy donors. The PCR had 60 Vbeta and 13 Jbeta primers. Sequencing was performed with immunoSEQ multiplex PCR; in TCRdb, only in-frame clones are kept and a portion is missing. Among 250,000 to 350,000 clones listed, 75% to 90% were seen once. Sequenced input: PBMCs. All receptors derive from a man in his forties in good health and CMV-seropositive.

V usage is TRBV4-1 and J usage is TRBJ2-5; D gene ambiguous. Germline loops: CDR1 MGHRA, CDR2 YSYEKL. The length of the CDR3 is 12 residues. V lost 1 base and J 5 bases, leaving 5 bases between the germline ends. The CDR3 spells CASSQAEETQYF. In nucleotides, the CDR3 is TGCGCCAGCAGCCAAGCGGAGGAGACCCAGTACTTC.

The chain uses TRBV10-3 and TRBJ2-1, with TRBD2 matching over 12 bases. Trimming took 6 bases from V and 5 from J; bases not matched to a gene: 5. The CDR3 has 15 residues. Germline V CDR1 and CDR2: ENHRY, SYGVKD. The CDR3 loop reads CAIRRTSGKNNEQFF. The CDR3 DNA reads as TGTGCCATCAGGAGGACTAGCGGGAAAAACAATGAGCAGTTCTTC.

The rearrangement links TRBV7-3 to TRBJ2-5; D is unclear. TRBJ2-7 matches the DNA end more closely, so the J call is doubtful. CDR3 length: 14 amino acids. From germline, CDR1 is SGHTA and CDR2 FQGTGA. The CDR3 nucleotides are TGTGCCAGCAGCTTAACGCCTAATAACTACGAGCAGTACTTC. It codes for CASSLTPNNYEQYF.

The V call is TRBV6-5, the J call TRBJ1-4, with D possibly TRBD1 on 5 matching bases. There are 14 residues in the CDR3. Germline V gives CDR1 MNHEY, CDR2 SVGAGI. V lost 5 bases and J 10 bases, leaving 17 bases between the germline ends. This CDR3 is CASSPGGGQGKLFF. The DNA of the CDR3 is TGTGCCAGCAGTCCCGGGGGGGGTCAGGGAAAACTGTTTTTT.

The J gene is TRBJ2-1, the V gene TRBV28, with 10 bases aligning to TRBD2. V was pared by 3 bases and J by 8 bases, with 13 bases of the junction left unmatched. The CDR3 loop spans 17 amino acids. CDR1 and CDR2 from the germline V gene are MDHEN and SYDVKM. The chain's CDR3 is CASSLPRGAGGIHEQFF. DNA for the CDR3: TGTGCCAGCAGTTTGCCCCGCGGAGCGGGAGGGATCCATGAGCAGTTCTTC.